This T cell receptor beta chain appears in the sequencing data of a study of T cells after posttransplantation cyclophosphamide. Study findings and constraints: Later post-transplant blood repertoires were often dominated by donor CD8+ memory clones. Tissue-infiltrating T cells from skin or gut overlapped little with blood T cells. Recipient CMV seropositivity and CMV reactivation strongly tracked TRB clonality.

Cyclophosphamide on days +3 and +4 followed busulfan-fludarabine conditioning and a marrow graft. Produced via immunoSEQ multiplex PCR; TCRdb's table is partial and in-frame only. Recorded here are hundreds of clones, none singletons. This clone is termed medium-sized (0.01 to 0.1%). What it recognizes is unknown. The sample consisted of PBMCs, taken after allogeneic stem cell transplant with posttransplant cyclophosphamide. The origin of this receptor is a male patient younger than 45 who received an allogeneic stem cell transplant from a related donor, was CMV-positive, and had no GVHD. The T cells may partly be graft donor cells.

The CDR3 DNA sequence: TGTGCCAGCAGCGGAACAGGGGGAGGCTCTGAAGCTTTCTTT. Translation gives CASSGTGGGSEAFF. The chain joins TRBV9 to TRBJ1-1; 8 bases are shared with TRBD1. The V gene's germline CDR1 is SGDLS and CDR2 YYNGEE. This CDR3 is built from 14 residues. V lost 3 bases, J lost 6 bases, and 7 bases stayed unmatched.